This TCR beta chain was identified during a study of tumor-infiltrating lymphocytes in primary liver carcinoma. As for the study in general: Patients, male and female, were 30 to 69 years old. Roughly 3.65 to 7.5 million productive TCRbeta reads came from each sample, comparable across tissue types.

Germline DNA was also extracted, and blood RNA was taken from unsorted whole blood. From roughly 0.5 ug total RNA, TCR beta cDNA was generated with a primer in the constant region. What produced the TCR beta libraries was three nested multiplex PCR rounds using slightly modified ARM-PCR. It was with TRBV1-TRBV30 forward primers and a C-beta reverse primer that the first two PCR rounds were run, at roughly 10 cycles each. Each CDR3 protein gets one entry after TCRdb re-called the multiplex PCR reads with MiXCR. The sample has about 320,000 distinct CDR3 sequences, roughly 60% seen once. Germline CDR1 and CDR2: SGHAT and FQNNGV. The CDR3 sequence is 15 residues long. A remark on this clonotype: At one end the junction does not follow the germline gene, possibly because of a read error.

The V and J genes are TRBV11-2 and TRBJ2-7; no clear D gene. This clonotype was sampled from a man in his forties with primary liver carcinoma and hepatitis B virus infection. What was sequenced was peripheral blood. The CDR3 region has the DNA TGTGTCAGCAGCTTAAATATAGGGCTAGATTCCGAGCAGTACTTC. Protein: CVSSLNIGLDSEQYF.